This TCR beta chain was identified in a study of control samples from healthy donors and cancer patients. CDR1 and CDR2 (germline): SGHRS, YFSETQ. The ends lost 0 bases at V and 6 bases at J; junction bases unmatched: 3. CDR3 length: 15 amino acids. This clone was seen only a few times. Measured with immunoSEQ multiplex PCR; TCRdb has only the in-frame clones, and not every one. The profile shows under 85,000 clones, over 85% of them singletons. The sample consisted of PBMCs. This sequence joins TRBV5-1 and TRBJ2-2, with 9 bases fitting TRBD1. The TCR was taken from a woman between 35 and 50 years old with lung cancer. CDR3 DNA sequence: TGCGCCAGCAGCTTGGGGGACAGGGCCGCCGGGGAGCTGTTTTTT. Translating gives CASSLGDRAAGELFF.